This T cell receptor (beta chain) was sequenced for a study of blood T cells in healthy people across ages. Notes on the study in general: Estimated diversity that came from one million T cells was considered an underestimate.

This clonotype turned up a few times. Antigen: not known. Ranging in age from about 6 to 100, the donors were healthy Caucasian individuals from Russia. Germline V gene data show CDR1 as DFQATT and CDR2 as SNEGSKA (reference sequence). The CDR3 is made up of 15 amino acids. J lost 4 bases, V lost 4 bases, and 9 bases had no gene match. A sample-barcoded 5' primer and a J-beta primer mix were used in a second PCR of roughly 7 to 11 cycles. TCRdb recomputed calls from the 5' RACE reads with MiXCR, one row per CDR3 protein. The table lists roughly 680,000 distinct CDR3 sequences, over 20% of them singletons.

The sequence was collected from a man aged 70-80 years in good health. The rearrangement uses TRBV20-1 and TRBJ2-1, with 8 bases fitting TRBD2. Specimen: blood. The CDR3 bases are TGCAGTGCTAAAATAGCGGGATTGGGGTACAATGAGCAGTTCTTC. Translated, it gives CSAKIAGLGYNEQFF.